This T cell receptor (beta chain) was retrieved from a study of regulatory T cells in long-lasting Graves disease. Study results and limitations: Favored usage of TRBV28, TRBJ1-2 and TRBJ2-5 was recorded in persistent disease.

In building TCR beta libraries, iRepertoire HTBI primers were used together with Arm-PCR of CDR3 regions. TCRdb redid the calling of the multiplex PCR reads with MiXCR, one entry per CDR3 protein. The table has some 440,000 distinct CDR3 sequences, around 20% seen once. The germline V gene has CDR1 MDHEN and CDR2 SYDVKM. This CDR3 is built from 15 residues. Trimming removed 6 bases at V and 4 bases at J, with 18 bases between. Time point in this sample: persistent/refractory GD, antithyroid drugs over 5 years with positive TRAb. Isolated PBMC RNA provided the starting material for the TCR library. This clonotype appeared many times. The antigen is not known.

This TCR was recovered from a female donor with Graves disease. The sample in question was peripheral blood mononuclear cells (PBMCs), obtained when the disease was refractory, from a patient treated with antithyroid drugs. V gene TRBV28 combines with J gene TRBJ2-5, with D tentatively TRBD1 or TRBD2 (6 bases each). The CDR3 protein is CASSPYQGGRETQYF. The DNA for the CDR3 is TGTGCCAGCAGCCCATATCAAGGGGGGCGAGAGACCCAGTACTTC.